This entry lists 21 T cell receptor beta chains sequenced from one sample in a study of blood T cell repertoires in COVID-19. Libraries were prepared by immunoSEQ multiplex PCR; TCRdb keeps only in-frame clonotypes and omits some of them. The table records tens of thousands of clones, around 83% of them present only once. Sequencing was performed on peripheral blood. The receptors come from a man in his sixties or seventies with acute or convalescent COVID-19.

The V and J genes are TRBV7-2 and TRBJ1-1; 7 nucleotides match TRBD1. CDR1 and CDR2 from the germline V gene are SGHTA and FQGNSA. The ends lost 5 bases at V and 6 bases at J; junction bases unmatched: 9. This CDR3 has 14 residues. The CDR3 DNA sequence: TGTGCCAGCAGCGTCCGACAGGGAAATCCTGAAGCTTTCTTT. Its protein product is CASSVRQGNPEAFF.

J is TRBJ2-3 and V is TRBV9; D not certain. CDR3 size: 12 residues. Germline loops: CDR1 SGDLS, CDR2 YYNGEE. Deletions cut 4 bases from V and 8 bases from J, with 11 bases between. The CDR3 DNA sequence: TGTGCCAGCAGCTCCCGGGTTGGTACGCAGTATTTT. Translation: CASSSRVGTQYF.

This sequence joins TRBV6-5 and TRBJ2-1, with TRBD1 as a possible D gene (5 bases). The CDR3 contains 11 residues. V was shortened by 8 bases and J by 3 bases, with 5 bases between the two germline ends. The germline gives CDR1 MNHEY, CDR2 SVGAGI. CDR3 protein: CASDSYNEQFF. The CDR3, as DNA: TGTGCCAGCGACAGCTACAATGAGCAGTTCTTC.

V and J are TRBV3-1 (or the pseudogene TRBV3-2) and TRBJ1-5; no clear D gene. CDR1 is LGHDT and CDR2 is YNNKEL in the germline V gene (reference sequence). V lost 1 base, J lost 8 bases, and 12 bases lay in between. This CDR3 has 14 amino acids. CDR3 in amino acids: CASSQVAGSEPQHF. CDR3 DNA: TGTGCCAGCAGCCAAGTCGCGGGGTCTGAGCCCCAGCATTTT.

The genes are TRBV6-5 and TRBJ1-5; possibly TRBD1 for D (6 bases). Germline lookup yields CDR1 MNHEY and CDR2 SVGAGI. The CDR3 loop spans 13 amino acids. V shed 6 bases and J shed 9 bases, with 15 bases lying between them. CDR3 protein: CASRAQGSGPQHF. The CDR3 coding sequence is TGTGCCAGCAGGGCACAGGGATCGGGGCCCCAGCATTTT.

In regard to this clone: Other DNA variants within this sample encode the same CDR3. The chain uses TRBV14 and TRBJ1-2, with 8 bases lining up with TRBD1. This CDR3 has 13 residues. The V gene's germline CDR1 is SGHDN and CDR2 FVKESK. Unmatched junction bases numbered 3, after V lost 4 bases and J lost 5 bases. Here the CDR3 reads CASSRDRTYGYTF. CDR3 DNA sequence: TGTGCCAGCAGCCGGGACAGGACTTATGGCTACACCTTC.

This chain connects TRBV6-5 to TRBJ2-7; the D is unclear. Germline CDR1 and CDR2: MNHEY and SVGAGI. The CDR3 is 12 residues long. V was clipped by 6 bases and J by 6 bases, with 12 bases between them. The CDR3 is CASRLTISEQYF. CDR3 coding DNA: TGTGCCAGCAGACTGACAATCTCCGAGCAGTACTTC.

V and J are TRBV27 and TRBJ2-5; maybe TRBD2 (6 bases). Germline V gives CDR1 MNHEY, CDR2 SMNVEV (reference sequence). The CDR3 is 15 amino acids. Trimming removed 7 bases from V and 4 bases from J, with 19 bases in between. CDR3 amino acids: CASTLILAQSETQYF. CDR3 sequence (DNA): TGTGCCAGCACCTTAATACTAGCCCAGTCAGAGACCCAGTACTTC.

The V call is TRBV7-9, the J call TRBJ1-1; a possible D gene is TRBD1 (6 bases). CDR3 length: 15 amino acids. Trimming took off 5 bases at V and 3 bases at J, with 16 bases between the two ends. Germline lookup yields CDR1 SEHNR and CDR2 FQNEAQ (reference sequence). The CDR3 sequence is CASSARGVKDTEAFF. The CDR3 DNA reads TGTGCCAGCAGCGCCAGGGGCGTAAAGGACACTGAAGCTTTCTTT.

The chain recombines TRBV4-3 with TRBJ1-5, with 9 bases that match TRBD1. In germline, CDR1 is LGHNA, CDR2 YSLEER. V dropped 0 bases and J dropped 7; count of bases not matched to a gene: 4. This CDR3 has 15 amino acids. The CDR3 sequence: CASSQERQGGQPQHF. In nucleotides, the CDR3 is TGCGCCAGCAGCCAAGAGAGACAGGGGGGACAGCCCCAGCATTTT.

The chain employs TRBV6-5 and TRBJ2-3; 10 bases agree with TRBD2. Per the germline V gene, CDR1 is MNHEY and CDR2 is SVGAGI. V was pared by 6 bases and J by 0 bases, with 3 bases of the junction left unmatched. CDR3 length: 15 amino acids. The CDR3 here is CASSRLAGSTDTQYF. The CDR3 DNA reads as TGTGCCAGCAGCCGACTAGCGGGTAGCACAGATACGCAGTATTTT.

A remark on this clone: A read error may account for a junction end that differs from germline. CDR3 loop: CATGPGRAYNVQFF. CDR3 bases: TGTGCCACCGGACCCGGCAGGGCTTACAATGTGCAGTTCTTC. The genes are TRBV15 and TRBJ2-1; D may be TRBD1 (5 bases). Germline V lookup: CDR1 LNHNV, CDR2 YYDKDF (reference sequence). The CDR3 has 14 residues.

The CDR3 here is CASSGHMNTEAFF. The CDR3 DNA reads TGTGCCAGCAGTGGACACATGAACACTGAAGCTTTCTTT. The chain has TRBV4-2 and TRBJ1-1; possible D gene TRBD1, 5 bases. Between the trimmed V and J ends, which lost 6 bases and 0 bases, there was a span of 8 bases. Germline lookup yields CDR1 LGHNA and CDR2 YNFKEQ. The CDR3 length is 13 residues.

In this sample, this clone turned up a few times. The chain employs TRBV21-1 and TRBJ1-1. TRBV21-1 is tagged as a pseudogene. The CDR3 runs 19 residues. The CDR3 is CASSKAQTKTPQMNTEAFF. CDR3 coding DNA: TGTGCCAGCAGCAAAGCGCAGACTAAAACTCCCCAGATGAACACTGAAGCTTTCTTT.

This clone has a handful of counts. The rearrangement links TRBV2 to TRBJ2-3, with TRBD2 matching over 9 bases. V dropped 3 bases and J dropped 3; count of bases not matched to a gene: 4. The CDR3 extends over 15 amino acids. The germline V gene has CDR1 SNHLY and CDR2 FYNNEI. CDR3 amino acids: CASSDTTSGTDTQYF. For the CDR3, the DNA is TGTGCCAGCAGTGATACGACTAGCGGAACAGATACGCAGTATTTT.

The CDR3 region has the DNA TGTGCCAGCAGCGCACAGGGGGCCACGTTCTTCTCTGGAAACACCATATATTTT. Its translation: CASSAQGATFFSGNTIYF. The V call is TRBV9, the J call TRBJ1-3; 9 bases line up with TRBD1. This CDR3 has 18 amino acids. Trimming took 3 bases from V and 0 from J; bases not matched to a gene: 10. Germline V gene data show CDR1 as SGDLS and CDR2 as YYNGEE.

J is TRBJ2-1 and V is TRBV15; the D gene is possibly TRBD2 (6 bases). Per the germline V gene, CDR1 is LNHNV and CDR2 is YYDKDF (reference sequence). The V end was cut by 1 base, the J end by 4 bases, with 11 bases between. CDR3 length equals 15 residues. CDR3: CATSRAGASYNEQFF. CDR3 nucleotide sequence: TGTGCCACCAGCAGAGCGGGAGCAAGTTACAATGAGCAGTTCTTC.

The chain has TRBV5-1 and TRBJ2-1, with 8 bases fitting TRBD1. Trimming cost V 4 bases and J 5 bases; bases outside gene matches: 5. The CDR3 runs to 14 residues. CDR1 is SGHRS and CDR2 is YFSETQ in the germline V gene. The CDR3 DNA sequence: TGCGCCAGCAGCCCGGGACAGGTAGACAATGAGCAGTTCTTC. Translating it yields CASSPGQVDNEQFF.

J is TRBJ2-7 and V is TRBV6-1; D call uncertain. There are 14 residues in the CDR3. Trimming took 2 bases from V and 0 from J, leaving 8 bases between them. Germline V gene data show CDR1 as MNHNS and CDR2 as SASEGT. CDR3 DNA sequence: TGTGCCAGCAGTGAAATGGTCGGCTCCTACGAGCAGTACTTC. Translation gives CASSEMVGSYEQYF.

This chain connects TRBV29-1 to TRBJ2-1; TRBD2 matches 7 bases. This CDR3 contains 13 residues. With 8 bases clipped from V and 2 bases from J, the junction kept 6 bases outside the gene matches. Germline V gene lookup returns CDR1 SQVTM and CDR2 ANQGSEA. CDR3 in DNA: TGCAGCAAACGAGCGGGACCCTACAATGAGCAGTTCTTC. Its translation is CSKRAGPYNEQFF.

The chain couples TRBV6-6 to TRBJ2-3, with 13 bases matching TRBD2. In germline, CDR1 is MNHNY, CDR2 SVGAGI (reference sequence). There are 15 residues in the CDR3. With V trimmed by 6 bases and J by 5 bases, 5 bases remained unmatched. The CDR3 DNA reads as TGTGCCAGCAGAAGACTAGCGGGAGGCGGAGATACGCAGTATTTT. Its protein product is CASRRLAGGGDTQYF.